This T cell receptor beta chain was obtained from a study of T cells in Graves' hyperthyroidism and ophthalmopathy. Study-wide context: The authors collected peripheral blood at initial diagnosis, before any treatment. Study-wide results and limits: Also found in blood were most expanded thyroid clonotypes above 0.001. Ophthalmopathy, which appeared later, was predicted by the model a median approximately 6 months before onset.

Exclusion criteria comprised uncontrolled infection, other autoimmune disease, pregnancy or lactation. V was shortened by 0 bases and J by 2 bases, with 8 bases between the two germline ends. The CDR3 runs to 14 residues. From germline, CDR1 is MGHRA and CDR2 YSYEKL. Amplification of TCR beta CDR3 regions was performed using RNA transcripts as template. An initial round of RT-PCR targeting the TCR CDR3 relied on the HTBI primer set. One entry per CDR3 protein results from TCRdb running MiXCR on the multiplex PCR reads. The sample contains 500,000 to 650,000 distinct CDR3 sequences, roughly 15% of which appear only once. In its sample, this clonotype was seen a few times. Antigen unknown.

The sequencing input was blood. The chain joins TRBV4-1 to TRBJ2-7; D is uncertain. This receptor was identified in a woman under 30 with Graves' ophthalmopathy. DNA for the CDR3: TGCGCCAGCAGCCAAGAATACTATGCCTACGAGCAGTACTTC. It is translated as CASSQEYYAYEQYF.